These 32 T cell receptor beta chains were all obtained from the same sample, sequenced in a study of shared clonotypes between healthy human individuals. Naive CD8 cells lacked CD45RO, underwent positive selection for CCR7 and left out terminally differentiated effector memory CD45RA+ cells. Sequencing used immunoSEQ multiplex PCR; TCRdb keeps in-frame clones, though not all of them. The profile shows hundreds of thousands of clones, approximately 95% of them singletons. The sample was naive CD8+ T cells sorted from blood. All receptors come from a woman between 25 and 40 years old in good health.

In its sample, this clone was seen once. The genes are TRBV9 and TRBJ2-7; TRBD1 might be the D (5 bases). This CDR3 contains 12 residues. The V and J ends lost 2 bases and 4 bases respectively, with 7 bases between them. CDR1 and CDR2 (germline): SGDLS, YYNGEE. This chain's CDR3 is CASSVTDYEQYF. The CDR3 DNA is TGTGCCAGCAGCGTGACAGATTACGAGCAGTACTTC.

This rearrangement joins TRBV5-6 to TRBJ1-1; D call uncertain. The germline V and J ends were trimmed by 4 bases and 7 bases, with 14 bases remaining between them. This CDR3 has 13 residues. Germline-derived CDR1 and CDR2 are SGHDT and YYEEEE. CDR3 in amino acids: CASSPLEGSEAFF. CDR3 nucleotide sequence: TGTGCCAGCAGCCCCCTGGAGGGCAGTGAAGCTTTCTTT.

The rearrangement joins TRBV5-6 to TRBJ1-2, with 9 positions matching TRBD1. The V gene end was trimmed by 4 bases and the J gene end by 3 bases; junction bases not matched to a gene: 19. The CDR3 totals 19 residues. CDR1 is SGHDT and CDR2 is YYEEEE in the germline V gene. The CDR3 protein is CASSPRRTRDRVFDYGYTF. CDR3 in DNA: TGTGCCAGCAGCCCAAGACGGACCCGGGACAGGGTTTTTGACTATGGCTACACCTTC. The whole variable domain, remainder taken from reference TRBV5-6 and TRBJ1-2, is DAGVTQSPTHLIKTRGQQVTLRCSPKSGHDTVSWYQQALGQGPQFIFQYYEEEERQRGNFPDRFSGHQFPNYSSELNVNALLLGDSALYLCASSPRRTRDRVFDYGYTFGSGTRLTVV.

This clone was seen once. J is TRBJ2-5 and V is TRBV25-1; either TRBD1 or TRBD2 may fit D (6 bases each). Per the germline V gene, CDR1 is MGHDK and CDR2 is SYGVNS. The CDR3 covers 14 residues. V lost 3 bases and J 5 bases, leaving 13 bases between the germline ends. The CDR3 loop is CASSDIGGAETQYF. The CDR3 DNA reads as TGTGCCAGCAGTGATATCGGGGGCGCGGAGACCCAGTACTTC.

This clone was picked up a small number of times. CDR3 nucleotide sequence: TGTGCCAGCAGTGAAGCGGGACTCGCGTACGAGCAGTACTTC. It encodes CASSEAGLAYEQYF. The chain couples TRBV2 to TRBJ2-7, with a possible D match to TRBD2 (6 bases). This CDR3 has 14 amino acids. V lost 0 bases, J lost 4 bases, and 10 bases lay in between. Germline loops: CDR1 SNHLY, CDR2 FYNNEI. Drawing the rest from reference TRBV2 and TRBJ2-7, the complete variable domain is EPEVTQTPSHQVTQMGQEVILRCVPISNHLYFYWYRQILGQKVEFLVSFYNNEISEKSEIFDDQFSVERPDGSNFTLKIRSTKLEDSAMYFCASSEAGLAYEQYFGPGTRLTVT.

This chain joins TRBV5-1 and TRBJ2-2; no clear D. Between the trimmed V and J ends, which lost 5 bases and 6 bases, there was a span of 8 bases. The CDR3 contains 12 residues. Germline CDR1 and CDR2: SGHRS and YFSETQ. The CDR3 loop reads CASSDLSGELFF. The CDR3, as DNA: TGCGCCAGCAGTGACCTATCCGGGGAGCTGTTTTTT.

In this sample, this clone turned up a few times. The chain uses TRBV5-1 and TRBJ2-7, with 10 positions matching TRBD1. Trimming at V came to 3 bases and at J to 4 bases, leaving 4 bases not matched to a gene. The CDR3 has 14 amino acids. From germline, CDR1 is SGHRS and CDR2 YFSETQ. The CDR3 sequence: CASSSGDRGYEQYF. CDR3 nucleotides: TGCGCCAGCAGCTCCGGGGACAGGGGTTACGAGCAGTACTTC. The full variable domain, rest sourced from reference TRBV5-1 and TRBJ2-7, is KAGVTQTPRYLIKTRGQQVTLSCSPISGHRSVSWYQQTPGQGLQFLFEYFSETQRNKGNFPGRFSGRQFSNSRSEMNVSTLELGDSALYLCASSSGDRGYEQYFGPGTRLTVT.

The chain uses TRBV7-8 and TRBJ2-7; possibly TRBD1 for D (5 bases). The CDR3 totals 14 residues. Germline values: CDR1 SGHVS, CDR2 FQNEAQ. Between the trimmed V and J ends, which lost 5 bases and 6 bases, there was a span of 17 bases. The DNA of the CDR3 is TGTGCCAGCAGCCGTACCTGGGGCCAGGGCGAGCAGTACTTC. Translating gives CASSRTWGQGEQYF.

CDR3 residues: CASSPTQDRGYGYTF. The DNA for the CDR3 is TGTGCCAGCAGTCCCACGCAGGACAGGGGTTACGGCTACACCTTC. The genes are TRBV27 and TRBJ1-2; 9 bases map to TRBD1. The CDR3 consists of 15 residues. The V and J ends lost 5 bases and 8 bases, in that order; junction bases with no gene match: 12. CDR1 and CDR2 from the germline V gene are MNHEY and SMNVEV (reference sequence).

This chain links TRBV6-1 with TRBJ2-2, with D possibly called TRBD1 or TRBD2 (6 bases each). V gave up 8 bases and J gave up 4 bases, with 14 bases separating them. The CDR3 extends over 14 amino acids. CDR1 and CDR2 from the germline V gene are MNHNS and SASEGT. The DNA for the CDR3 is TGTGCCAGCGAGGAGGGGGGTCTCACCGGGGAGCTGTTTTTT. Protein sequence: CASEEGGLTGELFF.

The chain is built from TRBV20-1 and TRBJ2-3, with 8 bases fitting TRBD1. V was clipped by 5 bases and J by 7 bases; unmatched bases: 2. Per the germline V gene, CDR1 is DFQATT and CDR2 is SNEGSKA (reference sequence). This CDR3 is 11 amino acids long. CDR3 sequence reads: CSADRGNTQYF. The CDR3 bases are TGCAGTGCTGACAGGGGTAATACGCAGTATTTT.

This chain joins TRBV4-1 and TRBJ2-2, with D maybe TRBD2 (6 bases). The length of the CDR3 is 13 residues. Germline V gene sequence: CDR1 MGHRA, CDR2 YSYEKL. V lost 4 bases and J 8 bases, leaving 11 bases between the germline ends. This CDR3 is CASSLGLPGELFF. Written as DNA, the CDR3 is TGCGCCAGCAGCCTGGGACTCCCTGGGGAGCTGTTTTTT.

The rearrangement uses TRBV7-9 and TRBJ1-1; no reliable D call. Germline CDR1 and CDR2: SEHNR and FQNEAQ (reference sequence). Trimming took 0 bases from V and 1 from J, leaving 12 bases between them. The CDR3 sequence is 16 residues long. The CDR3: CASSLAARHGNTEAFF. The CDR3 DNA is TGTGCCAGCAGCTTAGCCGCACGCCACGGGAACACTGAAGCTTTCTTT. Looking up the rest from reference TRBV7-9 and TRBJ1-1 gives the full variable domain: DTGVSQNPRHKITKRGQNVTFRCDPISEHNRLYWYRQTLGQGPEFLTYFQNEAQLEKSRLLSDRFSAERPKGSFSTLEIQRTEQGDSAMYLCASSLAARHGNTEAFFGQGTRLTVV.

This clone was observed a single time. The rearrangement links TRBV11-2 to TRBJ2-7, with TRBD1 matching over 9 bases. The junction had 6 bases not matched to a gene; V was cut back by 5 bases and J by 1 base. Germline V CDR1 and CDR2: SGHAT, FQNNGV. The CDR3 contains 15 residues. In DNA, the CDR3 is TGTGCCAGCAGCCCTTCGGACAGGGGATCCTACGAGCAGTACTTC. It is translated as CASSPSDRGSYEQYF. The whole variable domain, filled in from reference TRBV11-2 and TRBJ2-7, reads EAGVAQSPRYKIIEKRQSVAFWCNPISGHATLYWYQQILGQGPKLLIQFQNNGVVDDSQLPKDRFSAERLKGVDSTLKIQPAKLEDSAVYLCASSPSDRGSYEQYFGPGTRLTVT.

V usage is TRBV25-1 and J usage is TRBJ1-5; D may be TRBD1 (5 bases). The V gene's germline CDR1 is MGHDK and CDR2 SYGVNS. V was trimmed by 3 bases and J by 0 bases, leaving 15 bases between them. CDR3 size: 17 residues. CDR3 in DNA: TGTGCCAGCAGTGACGGGCGAGGGGAATATAGCAATCAGCCCCAGCATTTT. Translation: CASSDGRGEYSNQPQHF.

This chain links TRBV2 with TRBJ1-1; 9 bases are a match to TRBD1. The CDR3 sequence is 13 residues long. With V trimmed by 6 bases and J by 6 bases, 5 bases remained unmatched. Germline CDR1 is SNHLY and CDR2 is FYNNEI. CDR3 DNA: TGTGCCAGCAGCCTGGACAGGGGCCCTGAAGCTTTCTTT. Translating it yields CASSLDRGPEAFF.

The V and J genes are TRBV28 and TRBJ2-7; TRBD2 agrees at 8 bases. V was pared by 8 bases and J by 4 bases, with 13 bases of the junction left unmatched. The germline CDR1 and CDR2 sequences are MDHEN and SYDVKM. The CDR3 extends over 15 amino acids. The CDR3 DNA reads TGTGCCAGCCGTGCTTTCGGTAGCGGGATATACGAGCAGTACTTC. Amino acids: CASRAFGSGIYEQYF.

The chain joins TRBV27 to TRBJ2-7; TRBD2 agrees at 7 bases. Germline V CDR1 and CDR2: MNHEY, SMNVEV (reference sequence). The V segment lost 5 bases and the J segment 6 bases; nucleotides outside the gene matches: 4. This CDR3 spans 12 amino acids. The CDR3 region has the DNA TGTGCCAGCAGTCAGCCGGGGGGCGAGCAGTACTTC. Residues: CASSQPGGEQYF.

The chain is built from TRBV7-9 and TRBJ2-1, with 7 bases identical to TRBD2. Germline V gene data show CDR1 as SEHNR and CDR2 as FQNEAQ (reference sequence). J gave up 3 bases and V 5 bases, and 7 bases lay outside the gene matches. This CDR3 comprises 15 residues. In DNA, the CDR3 is TGTGCCAGCAGCGAGTTAGCGGGCGGCTACAATGAGCAGTTCTTC. It specifies CASSELAGGYNEQFF.

A single count supports this clone. CDR3 nucleotide sequence: TGTGCCAGCAGTGAACCGTACACTGAAGCTTTCTTT. It translates to CASSEPYTEAFF. The chain uses TRBV6-1 and TRBJ1-1; no clear D. Germline loops: CDR1 MNHNS, CDR2 SASEGT. Trimming took 2 bases from V and 3 from J, leaving 4 bases between them. The CDR3 has 12 amino acids.

V usage is TRBV27 and J usage is TRBJ1-1, with 8 bases identical to TRBD1. V lost 2 bases to trimming and J lost 10 bases; unmatched junction nucleotides: 6. There are 13 residues in the CDR3. Per germline, CDR1 MNHEY and CDR2 SMNVEV (reference sequence). The CDR3 nucleotides are TGTGCCAGCAGTTTACCAGGGGGCTTATCAGCTTTCTTT. It translates to CASSLPGGLSAFF.

V is TRBV28 and J is TRBJ1-1; no reliable D call. The CDR3 runs to 11 residues. Per germline, CDR1 MDHEN and CDR2 SYDVKM. V lost 0 bases, J lost 6 bases, and 2 bases lay in between. CDR3: CASSLWAEAFF. CDR3 bases: TGTGCCAGCAGTTTATGGGCTGAAGCTTTCTTT.

The chain is built from TRBV4-1 and TRBJ1-2, with no clear D. Per the germline V gene, CDR1 is MGHRA and CDR2 is YSYEKL. Between the trimmed V and J ends, which lost 0 bases and 2 bases, there was a span of 10 bases. This CDR3 comprises 15 residues. The CDR3, as DNA: TGCGCCAGCAGCCAAGATCCGTTAGCGAACTATGGCTACACCTTC. Amino acids: CASSQDPLANYGYTF.

The chain carries TRBV5-4 and TRBJ1-1, with 9 bases fitting TRBD1. CDR1 and CDR2 (germline): SGHNT, YYREEE (reference sequence). The V segment lost 4 bases and the J segment 7 bases; nucleotides outside the gene matches: 8. There are 14 residues in the CDR3. In nucleotides, the CDR3 is TGTGCCAGCAGCACCGGGACAGGGATGGGTGAAGCTTTCTTT. Its translation is CASSTGTGMGEAFF.

V usage is TRBV5-1 and J usage is TRBJ2-3, with D possibly matching TRBD2 (5 bases). Trimming took 0 bases from V and 0 from J, leaving 17 bases between them. The CDR3 is 18 residues long. Germline loops: CDR1 SGHRS, CDR2 YFSETQ. In DNA form, the CDR3 reads TGCGCCAGCAGCTTGGTAGGCGGGTTCAGTTCTAGCACAGATACGCAGTATTTT. Amino acids: CASSLVGGFSSSTDTQYF.

V and J are TRBV28 and TRBJ1-1; D remains unclear. Trimming cost V 6 bases and J 9 bases, with 14 bases left between them. The CDR3 has 12 residues. Germline V gene lookup returns CDR1 MDHEN and CDR2 SYDVKM. CDR3 nucleotides: TGTGCCAGCAGCACTGGGGAAGGCCAAGCTTTCTTT. Amino acids: CASSTGEGQAFF.

The chain recombines TRBV9 with TRBJ2-7, with TRBD2 matching 13 bases. The germline gives CDR1 SGDLS, CDR2 YYNGEE. The CDR3 extends over 16 amino acids. J lost 2 bases, V lost 0 bases, and 2 bases had no gene match. CDR3 nucleotides: TGTGCCAGCAGCGTAGGGGGACTAGCGGGGCCCTACGAGCAGTACTTC. This gives the protein CASSVGGLAGPYEQYF.

This clone is a singleton in its sample. The V call is TRBV6-1, the J call TRBJ2-3; D not resolved. This CDR3 spans 17 amino acids. Trimming removed 0 bases at V and 0 bases at J, with 13 bases between. Per the germline V gene, CDR1 is MNHNS and CDR2 is SASEGT. CDR3: CASSEALLAASTDTQYF. In nucleotides, the CDR3 is TGTGCCAGCAGTGAAGCGCTATTGGCGGCTAGCACAGATACGCAGTATTTT.

This chain joins TRBV27 and TRBJ2-1; maybe TRBD2 (6 bases). This CDR3 has 15 amino acids. Germline V lookup: CDR1 MNHEY, CDR2 SMNVEV (reference sequence). V was clipped by 6 bases and J by 9 bases, with 21 bases between them. CDR3 DNA: TGTGCCAGCAGCCCCCTCGGTGGCGGGAACTCTGAGCAGTTCTTC. Its translation: CASSPLGGGNSEQFF.

For the CDR3, the DNA is TGTGCCAGCAGTTGGAGGTCGAGGGGGCTCTACACCGGGGAGCTGTTTTTT. As protein: CASSWRSRGLYTGELFF. This chain joins TRBV2 and TRBJ2-2; 7 bases match TRBD1. Germline V lookup: CDR1 SNHLY, CDR2 FYNNEI. This CDR3 is 17 amino acids long. V lost 5 bases and J lost 3; bases outside the gene matches: 12.

The CDR3 DNA reads as TGCGCCAGCAGCCAAGGCGGGGACGGAGGTGAGCAGTTCTTC. Translation: CASSQGGDGGEQFF. The chain combines TRBV4-1 with TRBJ2-1; the D gene is possibly TRBD2 (6 bases). Germline CDR1 MGHRA, CDR2 YSYEKL. The CDR3 runs to 14 residues. Trimming pared 1 base from V and 9 bases from J, leaving 13 bases between.

The chain uses TRBV19 and TRBJ2-2; D uncertain. Germline CDR1 and CDR2: LNHDA and SQIVND (reference sequence). The V gene lost 4 bases and the J gene lost 7 bases, with 7 bases spanning the gap. This CDR3 has 12 residues. CDR3 sequence: CASSNPSGELFF. DNA for the CDR3: TGTGCCAGTAGTAATCCGAGCGGGGAGCTGTTTTTT.